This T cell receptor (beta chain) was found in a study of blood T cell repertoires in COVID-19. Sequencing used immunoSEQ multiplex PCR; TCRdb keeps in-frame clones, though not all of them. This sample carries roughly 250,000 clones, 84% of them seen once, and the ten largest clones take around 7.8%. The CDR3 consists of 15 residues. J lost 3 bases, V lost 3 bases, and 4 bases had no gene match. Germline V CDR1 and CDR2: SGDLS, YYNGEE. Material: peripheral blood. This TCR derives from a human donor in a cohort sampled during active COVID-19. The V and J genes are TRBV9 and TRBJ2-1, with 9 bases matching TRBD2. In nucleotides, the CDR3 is TGTGCCAGCAGCGGGGGACTAGCACGCTACAATGAGCAGTTCTTC. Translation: CASSGGLARYNEQFF.